This T cell receptor (beta chain) is drawn from a study of blood T cell repertoires in COVID-19. Study details: The samples span acute and convalescent COVID-19 from the United States, Italy and Spain.

Data came from immunoSEQ multiplex PCR; TCRdb stores just in-frame clones and leaves some out. Seen here are 55,000 to 85,000 clones, around 86% observed once, and the top ten hold 12%. The germline gives CDR1 GTSNPN, CDR2 SVGIG (reference sequence). The J segment lost 4 bases and the V segment lost 0 bases, leaving 2 bases of the junction unmatched. The CDR3 has 14 amino acids. The rearrangement joins TRBV30 to TRBJ2-2, with 7 nucleotides matching TRBD1. Sequenced: peripheral blood. The TCR originated in a human donor in a cohort sampled during active COVID-19. CDR3 sequence (DNA): TGTGCCTGGAGTGTGGCAGGGGGCACCGGGGAGCTGTTTTTT. Translation: CAWSVAGGTGELFF.